This entry is about one TCR beta chain. The antigen remains unidentified. This sample was included in a study of T cell therapy after organ transplantation. About the study: Patients received a median of 1.92 x 10^8 CMV-specific T cells over 2 to 6 infusions.

The V segment lost 3 bases and the J segment 4 bases; nucleotides outside the gene matches: 7. In germline, CDR1 is LGHNA, CDR2 YSLEER. This CDR3 spans 15 amino acids. Profiled with immunoSEQ multiplex PCR; TCRdb holds only in-frame clones, not every one. The sample consists of around 50,000 clones, approximately 94% of them appearing once. The TCR originated in a human patient who had received a solid organ transplant and had CMV disease. V and J are TRBV4-3 and TRBJ2-3; 7 nucleotides agree with TRBD1. The material was CD8+ T cells from blood, obtained before autologous CMV-specific T cell therapy. CDR3: CASSQVTTGPDTQYF. The CDR3 DNA is TGCGCCAGCAGCCAGGTAACGACAGGGCCAGATACGCAGTATTTT.